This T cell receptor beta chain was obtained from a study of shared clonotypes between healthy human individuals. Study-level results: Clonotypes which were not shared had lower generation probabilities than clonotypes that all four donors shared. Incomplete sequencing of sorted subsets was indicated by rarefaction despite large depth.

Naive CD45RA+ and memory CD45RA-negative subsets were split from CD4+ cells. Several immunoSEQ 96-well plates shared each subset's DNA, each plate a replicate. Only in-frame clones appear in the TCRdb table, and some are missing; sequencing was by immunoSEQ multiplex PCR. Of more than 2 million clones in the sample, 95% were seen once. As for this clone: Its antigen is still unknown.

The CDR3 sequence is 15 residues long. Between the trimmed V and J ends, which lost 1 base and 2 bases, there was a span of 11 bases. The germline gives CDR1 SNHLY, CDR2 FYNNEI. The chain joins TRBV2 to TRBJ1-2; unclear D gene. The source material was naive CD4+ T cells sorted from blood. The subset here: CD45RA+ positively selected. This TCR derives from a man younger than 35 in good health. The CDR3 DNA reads TGTGCCAGCAGTGAAGGGAGAGGGAGGAACTATGGCTACACCTTC. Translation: CASSEGRGRNYGYTF. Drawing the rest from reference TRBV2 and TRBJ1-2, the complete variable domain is EPEVTQTPSHQVTQMGQEVILRCVPISNHLYFYWYRQILGQKVEFLVSFYNNEISEKSEIFDDQFSVERPDGSNFTLKIRSTKLEDSAMYFCASSEGRGRNYGYTFGSGTRLTVV.